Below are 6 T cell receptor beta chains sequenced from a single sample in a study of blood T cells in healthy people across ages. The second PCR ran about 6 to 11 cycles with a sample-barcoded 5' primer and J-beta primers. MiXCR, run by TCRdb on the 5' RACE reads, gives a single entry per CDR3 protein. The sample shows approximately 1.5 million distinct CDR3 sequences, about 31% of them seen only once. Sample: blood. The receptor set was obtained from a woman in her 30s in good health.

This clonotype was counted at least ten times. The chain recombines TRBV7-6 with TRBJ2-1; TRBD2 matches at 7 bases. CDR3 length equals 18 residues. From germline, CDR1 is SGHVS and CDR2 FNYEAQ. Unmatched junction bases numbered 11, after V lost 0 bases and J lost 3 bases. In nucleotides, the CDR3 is TGTGCCAGCAGCTTAGCGAGGGCTAGCGGATGGGGCTACAATGAGCAGTTCTTC. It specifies CASSLARASGWGYNEQFF.

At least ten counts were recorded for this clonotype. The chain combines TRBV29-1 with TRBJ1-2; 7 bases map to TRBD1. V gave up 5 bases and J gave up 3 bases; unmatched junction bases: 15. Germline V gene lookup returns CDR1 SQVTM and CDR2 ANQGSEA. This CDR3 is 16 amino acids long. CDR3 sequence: CSVPSWGQSNDYGYTF. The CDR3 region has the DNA TGCAGCGTTCCGAGTTGGGGACAGTCAAATGACTATGGCTACACCTTC.

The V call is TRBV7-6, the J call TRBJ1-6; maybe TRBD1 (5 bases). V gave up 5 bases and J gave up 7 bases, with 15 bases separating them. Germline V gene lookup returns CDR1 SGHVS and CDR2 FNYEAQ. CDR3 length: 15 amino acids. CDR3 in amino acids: CASSVDSSANSPLHF. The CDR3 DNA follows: TGTGCCAGCAGCGTAGACAGCTCTGCCAATTCACCCCTCCACTTT.

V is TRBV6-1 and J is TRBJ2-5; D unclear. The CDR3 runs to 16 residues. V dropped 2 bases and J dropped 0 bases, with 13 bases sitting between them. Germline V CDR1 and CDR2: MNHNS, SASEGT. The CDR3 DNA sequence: TGTGCCAGCAGTGAACCGGCTTTACCGTACCAAGAGACCCAGTACTTC. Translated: CASSEPALPYQETQYF.

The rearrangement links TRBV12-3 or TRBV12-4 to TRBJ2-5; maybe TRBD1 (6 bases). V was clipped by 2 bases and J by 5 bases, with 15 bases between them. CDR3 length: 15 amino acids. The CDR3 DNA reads TGTGCCAGCAGTTTAAGGGCCAGGCAGGGGGAGACCCAGTACTTC. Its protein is CASSLRARQGETQYF.

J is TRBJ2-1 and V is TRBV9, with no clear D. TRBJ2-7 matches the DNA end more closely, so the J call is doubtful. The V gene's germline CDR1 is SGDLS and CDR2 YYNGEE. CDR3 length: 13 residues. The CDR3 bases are TGTGCCAGCGGAAGTGATCTGAGCTACGAGCAGTACTTC. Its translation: CASGSDLSYEQYF.